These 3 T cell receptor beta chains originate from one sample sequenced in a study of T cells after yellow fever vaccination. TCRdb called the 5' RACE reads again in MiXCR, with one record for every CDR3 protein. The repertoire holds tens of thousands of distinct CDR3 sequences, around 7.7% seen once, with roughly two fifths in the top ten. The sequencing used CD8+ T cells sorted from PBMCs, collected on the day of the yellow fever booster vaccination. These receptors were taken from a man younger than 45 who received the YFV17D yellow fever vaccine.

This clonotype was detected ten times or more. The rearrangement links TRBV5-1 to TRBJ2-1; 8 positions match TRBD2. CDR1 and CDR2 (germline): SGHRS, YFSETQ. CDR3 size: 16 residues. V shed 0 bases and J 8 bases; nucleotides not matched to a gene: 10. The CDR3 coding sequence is TGCGCCAGCAGCTTGGTGTTTGGGACTAGTGCCGATGAGCAGTTCTTC. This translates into CASSLVFGTSADEQFF.

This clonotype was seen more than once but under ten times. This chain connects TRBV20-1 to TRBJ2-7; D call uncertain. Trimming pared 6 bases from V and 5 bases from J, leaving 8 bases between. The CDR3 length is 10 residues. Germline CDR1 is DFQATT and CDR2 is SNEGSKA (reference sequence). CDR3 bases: TGCAGTGCAGAAAGCGACGAGCAGTACTTC. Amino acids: CSAESDEQYF.

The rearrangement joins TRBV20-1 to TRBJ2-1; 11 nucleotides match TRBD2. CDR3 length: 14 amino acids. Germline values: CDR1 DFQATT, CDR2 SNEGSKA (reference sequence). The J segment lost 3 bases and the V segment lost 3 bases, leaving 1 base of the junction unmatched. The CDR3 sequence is CSARGLADYNEQFF. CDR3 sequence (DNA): TGCAGTGCTAGGGGACTAGCGGACTACAATGAGCAGTTCTTC.